A single sample is the source of the 6 T cell receptor beta chains below, sequenced in a study of cytomegalovirus exposure and HLA in healthy donors. The PCR employed 60 Vbeta primers together with 13 Jbeta primers. Some clones are missing from TCRdb's copy, which holds only in-frame ones; the method was immunoSEQ multiplex PCR. The sample holds approximately 160,000 clones, 80% to 85% seen once. Specimen: PBMCs. These receptors originate from a human donor in good health.

The J gene is TRBJ2-1, the V gene TRBV19, with 11 bases fitting TRBD2. This CDR3 has 14 residues. The trim removed 9 bases at V and 7 bases at J, leaving 8 bases unmatched. Germline CDR1 LNHDA, CDR2 SQIVND (reference sequence). CDR3 sequence reads: CARDSGGAGNEQFF. The CDR3, as DNA: TGTGCCAGAGATAGCGGGGGGGCGGGGAATGAGCAGTTCTTC.

This clone showed up just a few times. V gene TRBV7-3 combines with J gene TRBJ1-1, with D possibly being TRBD1 (6 bases). The CDR3 is made up of 18 amino acids. V was cut by 2 bases and J by 3 bases, with 22 bases left in between. Germline V lookup: CDR1 SGHTA, CDR2 FQGTGA. The CDR3: CASSLSHLKKRTDTEAFF. CDR3 nucleotide sequence: TGTGCCAGCAGCTTATCCCACCTCAAAAAAAGGACAGACACTGAAGCTTTCTTT.

The gene calls are TRBV12-5 and TRBJ2-7; D not resolved. The CDR3 loop spans 11 amino acids. The V and J ends lost 3 bases and 5 bases respectively, with 5 bases between them. Looked up from germline, CDR1 is LGHNT and CDR2 is FRNRAP. CDR3 in DNA: TGTGCTAGTGGTTTTACAGACGAGCAGTACTTC. Its protein product is CASGFTDEQYF.

The chain has TRBV7-9 and TRBJ2-7; 7 bases fit TRBD1. This CDR3 spans 13 amino acids. The V and J ends lost 5 bases and 3 bases, in that order; junction bases with no gene match: 4. The germline CDR1 and CDR2 sequences are SEHNR and FQNEAQ (reference sequence). The CDR3, as DNA: TGTGCCAGCAGCCGACCAGGGGGCTACGAGCAGTACTTC. The encoded protein is CASSRPGGYEQYF.

The rearrangement joins TRBV6-4 to TRBJ1-2; 7 bases map to TRBD1. This CDR3 contains 13 residues. The V and J ends lost 3 bases and 4 bases, in that order; junction bases with no gene match: 2. CDR1 is MRHNA, CDR2 SNTAGT, per germline. The CDR3 loop is CASSDPGGYGYTF. The DNA for the CDR3 is TGTGCCAGCAGTGATCCAGGGGGCTATGGCTACACCTTC.

This clone has only a few counts. V usage is TRBV9 and J usage is TRBJ1-1, with a tentative D call TRBD1 (5 bases). Trimming removed 3 bases at V and 7 bases at J, with 22 bases between. The germline V gene has CDR1 SGDLS and CDR2 YYNGEE. The CDR3 is 16 residues long. The CDR3 loop reads CASSGLSGGDGNEAFF. The CDR3 nucleotides are TGTGCCAGCAGCGGCCTCTCGGGGGGAGACGGGAATGAAGCTTTCTTT. The full variable domain, with the rest looked up from reference TRBV9 and TRBJ1-1, is DSGVTQTPKHLITATGQRVTLRCSPRSGDLSVYWYQQSLDQGLQFLIQYYNGEERAKGNILERFSAQQFPDLHSELNLSSLELGDSALYFCASSGLSGGDGNEAFFGQGTRLTVV.